A single sample is the source of the 19 T cell receptor beta chains below, sequenced in a study of blood T cell repertoires in COVID-19. Libraries were prepared by immunoSEQ multiplex PCR; TCRdb keeps only in-frame clonotypes and omits some of them. The table has about 290,000 clones, around 86% seen once. The sequencing input was PBMCs or T cells enriched from blood (not recorded which). Source of these receptors: a woman aged 35 to 49 who had recovered from COVID-19.

V and J are TRBV14 and TRBJ2-3, with 7 bases that match TRBD2. Germline loops: CDR1 SGHDN, CDR2 FVKESK. There are 16 residues in the CDR3. V lost 3 bases and J lost 0; bases outside the gene matches: 6. DNA of the CDR3: TGTGCCAGCAGCCAGGGGCTAGCGGTTAGCACAGATACGCAGTATTTT. It yields the protein CASSQGLAVSTDTQYF.

The rearrangement joins TRBV5-1 to TRBJ2-1; 8 bases agree with TRBD2. The CDR3 length is 16 residues. Germline V gene lookup returns CDR1 SGHRS and CDR2 YFSETQ. V shed 4 bases and J 0 bases; nucleotides not matched to a gene: 6. The chain's CDR3 is CASSGVAGSSYNEQFF. The CDR3, as DNA: TGCGCCAGCAGCGGAGTAGCGGGGAGCTCCTACAATGAGCAGTTCTTC.

The rearrangement uses TRBV10-3 and TRBJ2-1; 10 nucleotides agree with TRBD2. The trim removed 2 bases at V and 3 bases at J, leaving 10 bases unmatched. The CDR3 extends over 18 amino acids. Germline-derived CDR1 and CDR2 are ENHRY and SYGVKD. CDR3 coding DNA: TGTGCCATCAGTGAGCCCTCCGAACTAGCGGGGCACTACAATGAGCAGTTCTTC. It is translated as CAISEPSELAGHYNEQFF.

The chain couples TRBV7-2 to TRBJ1-2; perhaps TRBD1 as D (5 bases). The CDR3 is 14 residues long. Trimming stripped 0 bases from V and 5 bases from J, with 10 bases between. The germline gives CDR1 SGHTA, CDR2 FQGNSA. The CDR3 loop reads CASSLAPGGYGYTF. The CDR3 DNA reads as TGTGCCAGCAGCTTAGCGCCCGGGGGGTATGGCTACACCTTC. The full variable domain, in which reference TRBV7-2 and TRBJ1-2 provide the parts outside the CDR3, is GAGVSQSPSNKVTEKGKDVELRCDPISGHTALYWYRQSLGQGLEFLIYFQGNSAPDKSGLPSDRFSAERTGGSVSTLTIQRTQQEDSAVYLCASSLAPGGYGYTFGSGTRLTVV.

The rearrangement joins TRBV9 to TRBJ1-3, with a possible D match to TRBD1 (6 bases). This CDR3 is built from 16 residues. CDR1 SGDLS and CDR2 YYNGEE come from the germline V gene. Between the trimmed V and J ends, which lost 4 bases and 1 base, there was a span of 15 bases. CDR3 region: CASSPRDTLSGNTIYF. In DNA, the CDR3 is TGTGCCAGCAGCCCGAGGGACACCCTTTCTGGAAACACCATATATTTT. The entire variable domain, with the rest obtained from reference TRBV9 and TRBJ1-3, is as follows: DSGVTQTPKHLITATGQRVTLRCSPRSGDLSVYWYQQSLDQGLQFLIQYYNGEERAKGNILERFSAQQFPDLHSELNLSSLELGDSALYFCASSPRDTLSGNTIYFGEGSWLTVV.

This chain joins TRBV18 and TRBJ1-3, with 7 bases aligning to TRBD1. The CDR3 contains 15 residues. J lost 2 bases, V lost 10 bases, and 11 bases had no gene match. From germline, CDR1 is KGHSH and CDR2 LQKENI. CDR3 sequence reads: CATQLWDSPGNTIYF. DNA of the CDR3: TGTGCCACCCAGCTGTGGGACAGTCCTGGAAACACCATATATTTT.

This clone was counted a few times. The rearrangement links TRBV18 to TRBJ1-2; D perhaps matches TRBD1 (6 bases). This CDR3 has 14 amino acids. V dropped 3 bases and J dropped 5 bases, with 13 bases sitting between them. Germline CDR1 and CDR2: KGHSH and LQKENI. The CDR3 region is CASSPSGTMYGYTF. The CDR3 DNA is TGTGCCAGCTCACCCTCCGGGACAATGTATGGCTACACCTTC.

This chain links TRBV6-5 with TRBJ1-4; D unresolved. With 6 bases removed from V and 0 bases from J, the gap between germline ends came to 8 bases. Germline values: CDR1 MNHEY, CDR2 SVGAGI. The CDR3 has 14 residues. CDR3 amino acids: CASRADATNEKLFF. The CDR3 DNA sequence: TGTGCCAGCAGGGCAGATGCAACTAATGAAAAACTGTTTTTT.

V and J are TRBV29-1 and TRBJ2-7; D gene unclear. This CDR3 is built from 12 residues. Looked up from germline, CDR1 is SQVTM and CDR2 is ANQGSEA. With 4 bases removed from V and 1 base from J, the gap between germline ends came to 8 bases. The CDR3 sequence: CSVGWASYEQYF. CDR3 sequence (DNA): TGCAGCGTTGGGTGGGCGTCCTACGAGCAGTACTTC.

This chain connects TRBV5-5 to TRBJ2-1, with TRBD1 identical over 7 bases. Germline values: CDR1 SGHKS, CDR2 YYEKEE (reference sequence). Losses at the gene ends were 3 bases for V and 5 bases for J; bases not matched to a gene: 14. There are 17 residues in the CDR3. CDR3 region: CASSWGTGARPNNEQFF. The CDR3, as DNA: TGTGCCAGCAGCTGGGGAACAGGGGCCAGGCCGAACAATGAGCAGTTCTTC.

The chain couples TRBV28 to TRBJ1-2; D call uncertain. Looked up from germline, CDR1 is MDHEN and CDR2 is SYDVKM. This CDR3 has 13 residues. Trimming cost V 8 bases and J 5 bases, with 15 bases left between them. The CDR3 DNA sequence: TGTGCCAGCGGACCGGGGTCACAATATGGCTACACCTTC. This codes for CASGPGSQYGYTF.

This clone appeared once. The CDR3 reads CASSSQTSGTEAFF. As DNA, the CDR3 is TGTGCCAGCAGTTCCCAAACATCGGGGACTGAAGCTTTCTTT. This sequence joins TRBV6-5 and TRBJ1-1; D gene uncertain. Germline assignment: CDR1 MNHEY and CDR2 SVGAGI. The CDR3 has 14 amino acids. V was pared by 4 bases and J by 5 bases, with 14 bases between.

The J gene is TRBJ2-3, the V gene TRBV3-1 (or the pseudogene TRBV3-2); TRBD2 matches 10 bases. Losses at the gene ends were 4 bases for V and 5 bases for J; bases not matched to a gene: 6. This CDR3 contains 15 residues. CDR1 is LGHDT and CDR2 is YNNKEL in the germline V gene (reference sequence). CDR3 sequence reads: CASSRSGGVVDTQYF. The CDR3 nucleotides read TGTGCCAGCAGCCGAAGCGGGGGGGTGGTAGATACGCAGTATTTT.

This clone was picked up a small number of times. The chain links TRBV27 to TRBJ1-2; 10 bases agree with TRBD1. The length of the CDR3 is 15 residues. The ends lost 6 bases at V and 2 bases at J; junction bases unmatched: 6. Germline V gene data show CDR1 as MNHEY and CDR2 as SMNVEV (reference sequence). CDR3 in DNA: TGTGCCAGCAGACCAGCGGACAGGGGGAACTATGGCTACACCTTC. As protein: CASRPADRGNYGYTF.

The chain joins TRBV7-2 to TRBJ1-2; possibly TRBD1 for D (5 bases). This CDR3 contains 14 residues. Trimming removed 1 base from V and 4 bases from J, with 10 bases in between. The V gene's germline CDR1 is SGHTA and CDR2 FQGNSA. The CDR3 sequence: CASSLGPQGYGYTF. For the CDR3, the DNA is TGTGCCAGCAGCTTAGGACCCCAGGGCTATGGCTACACCTTC.

V usage is TRBV7-9 and J usage is TRBJ1-1; D is unresolved. This CDR3 comprises 16 residues. Germline lookup yields CDR1 SEHNR and CDR2 FQNEAQ (reference sequence). V was cut by 5 bases and J by 4 bases, with 20 bases left in between. CDR3: CASSLTSPGEGTEAFF. CDR3 bases: TGTGCCAGCAGCCTCACCTCCCCGGGAGAAGGCACTGAAGCTTTCTTT. Based on the CDR3 plus reference TRBV7-9 and TRBJ1-1, the full variable domain is DTGVSQNPRHKITKRGQNVTFRCDPISEHNRLYWYRQTLGQGPEFLTYFQNEAQLEKSRLLSDRFSAERPKGSFSTLEIQRTEQGDSAMYLCASSLTSPGEGTEAFFGQGTRLTVV.

The CDR3 here is CASSDEGSGLFF. DNA for the CDR3: TGCGCCAGCAGTGATGAGGGTTCGGGGCTGTTTTTT. This chain uses TRBV10-2 with TRBJ2-2; D possibly corresponds to TRBD2 (5 bases). Germline assignment: CDR1 WSHSY and CDR2 SAAADI. The CDR3 covers 12 residues. V lost 3 bases and J lost 13, with 12 bases in between.

The gene calls are TRBV14 and TRBJ1-6; D not certain. Germline V gives CDR1 SGHDN, CDR2 FVKESK. V was shortened by 4 bases and J by 9 bases, with 13 bases between the two germline ends. This CDR3 region has 14 residues. This chain's CDR3 is CASSRNTEGSPLHF. The CDR3 DNA reads TGTGCCAGCAGCCGAAATACGGAGGGTTCACCCCTCCACTTT.

The rearrangement links TRBV30 to TRBJ1-5; D remains ambiguous. Per the germline V gene, CDR1 is GTSNPN and CDR2 is SVGIG (reference sequence). This CDR3 is built from 14 residues. Trimming shortened V by 2 bases and J by 3 bases, and 11 bases separated the two germline ends. The CDR3 reads CAWSLGGNNQPQHF. The CDR3, as DNA: TGTGCCTGGAGTCTAGGAGGGAACAATCAGCCCCAGCATTTT.